Sequencing of this TCR beta chain was carried out in a study of cytomegalovirus exposure and HLA in healthy donors. Study summary: Most genotyped donors, 81% of about 430, had Caucasian-associated genetic ancestry. Overall study results and limits: Reported performance of the classifier showed diagnosis of cytomegalovirus status with high specificity and sensitivity.

Donors in the study were healthy people who gave bone marrow. As for this clone: Its antigen is as yet unknown.

Primers: 60 Vbeta forward and 13 Jbeta reverse. Profiled with immunoSEQ multiplex PCR; TCRdb holds only in-frame clones, not every one. The table lists about 120,000 clones, 70% to 85% of them singletons. Trimming took 4 bases from V and 2 from J; bases not matched to a gene: 6. The germline V gene encodes CDR1 SGHNT and CDR2 YYREEE (reference sequence). The CDR3 runs 14 residues. Sequencing was carried out using PBMCs. The sequence was obtained from a young man in good health and CMV-seropositive. The V and J genes are TRBV5-4 and TRBJ2-7; 7 bases are a match to TRBD1. The DNA for the CDR3 is TGTGCCAGCAGCCTTAACAGGGGCACCTACGAGCAGTACTTC. It yields the protein CASSLNRGTYEQYF.